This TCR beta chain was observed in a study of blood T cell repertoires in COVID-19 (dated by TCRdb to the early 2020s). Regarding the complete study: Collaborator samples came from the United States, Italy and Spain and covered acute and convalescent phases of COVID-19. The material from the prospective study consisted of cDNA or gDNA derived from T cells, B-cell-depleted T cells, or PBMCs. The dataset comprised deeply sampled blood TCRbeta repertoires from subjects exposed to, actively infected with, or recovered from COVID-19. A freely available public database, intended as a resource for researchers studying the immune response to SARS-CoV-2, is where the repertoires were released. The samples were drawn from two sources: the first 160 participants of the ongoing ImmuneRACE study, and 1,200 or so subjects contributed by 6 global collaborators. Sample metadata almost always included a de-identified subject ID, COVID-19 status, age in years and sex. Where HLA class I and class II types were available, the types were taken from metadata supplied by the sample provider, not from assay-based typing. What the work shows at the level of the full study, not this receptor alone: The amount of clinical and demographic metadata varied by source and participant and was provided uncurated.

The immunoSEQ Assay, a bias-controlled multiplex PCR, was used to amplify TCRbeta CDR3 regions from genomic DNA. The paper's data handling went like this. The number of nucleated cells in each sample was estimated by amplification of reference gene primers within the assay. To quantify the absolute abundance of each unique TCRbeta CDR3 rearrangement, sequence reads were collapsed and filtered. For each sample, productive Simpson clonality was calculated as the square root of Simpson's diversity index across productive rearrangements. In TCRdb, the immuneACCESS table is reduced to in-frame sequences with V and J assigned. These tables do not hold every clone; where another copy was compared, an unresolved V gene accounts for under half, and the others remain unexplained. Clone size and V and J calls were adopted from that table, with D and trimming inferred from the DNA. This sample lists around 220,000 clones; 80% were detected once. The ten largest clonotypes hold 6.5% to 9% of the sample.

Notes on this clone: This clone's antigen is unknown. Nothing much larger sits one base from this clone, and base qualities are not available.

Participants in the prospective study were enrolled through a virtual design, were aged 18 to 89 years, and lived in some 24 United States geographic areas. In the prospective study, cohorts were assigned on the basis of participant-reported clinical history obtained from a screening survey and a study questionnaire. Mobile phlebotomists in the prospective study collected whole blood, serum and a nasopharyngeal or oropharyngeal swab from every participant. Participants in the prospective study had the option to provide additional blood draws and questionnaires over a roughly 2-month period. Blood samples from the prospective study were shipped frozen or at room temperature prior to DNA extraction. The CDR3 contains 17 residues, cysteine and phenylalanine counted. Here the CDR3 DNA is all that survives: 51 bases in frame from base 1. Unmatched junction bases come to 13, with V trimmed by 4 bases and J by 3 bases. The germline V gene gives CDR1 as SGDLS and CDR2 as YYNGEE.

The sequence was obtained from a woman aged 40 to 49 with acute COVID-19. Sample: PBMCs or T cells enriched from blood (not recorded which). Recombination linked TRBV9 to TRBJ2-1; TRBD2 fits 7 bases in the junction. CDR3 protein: CASSNREGLAVYNEQFF. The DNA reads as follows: TGTGCCAGCAGCAATCGGGAAGGCCTAGCGGTCTACAATGAGCAGTTCTTC.